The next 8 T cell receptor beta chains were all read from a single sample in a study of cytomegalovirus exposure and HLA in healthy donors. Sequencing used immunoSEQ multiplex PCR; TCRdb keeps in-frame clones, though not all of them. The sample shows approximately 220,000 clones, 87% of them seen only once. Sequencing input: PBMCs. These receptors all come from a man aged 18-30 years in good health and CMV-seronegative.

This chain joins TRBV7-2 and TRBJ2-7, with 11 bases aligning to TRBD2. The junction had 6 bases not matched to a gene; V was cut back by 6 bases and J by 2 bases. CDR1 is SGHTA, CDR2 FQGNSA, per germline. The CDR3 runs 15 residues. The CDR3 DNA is TGTGCCAGCAGAACCGGGACTAGCGGACCCTACGAGCAGTACTTC. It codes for CASRTGTSGPYEQYF.

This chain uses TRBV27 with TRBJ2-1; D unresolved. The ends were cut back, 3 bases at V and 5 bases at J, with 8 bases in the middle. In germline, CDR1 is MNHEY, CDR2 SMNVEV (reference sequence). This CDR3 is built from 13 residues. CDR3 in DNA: TGTGCCAGCAGTTTCCGACTCAACAATGAGCAGTTCTTC. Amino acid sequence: CASSFRLNNEQFF.

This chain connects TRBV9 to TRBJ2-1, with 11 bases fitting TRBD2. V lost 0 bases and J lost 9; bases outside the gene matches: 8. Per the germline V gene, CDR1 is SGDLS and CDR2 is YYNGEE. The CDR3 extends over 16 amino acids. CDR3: CASSVGLAGGYVEQFF. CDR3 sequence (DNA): TGTGCCAGCAGCGTAGGGCTAGCGGGAGGTTATGTTGAGCAGTTCTTC.

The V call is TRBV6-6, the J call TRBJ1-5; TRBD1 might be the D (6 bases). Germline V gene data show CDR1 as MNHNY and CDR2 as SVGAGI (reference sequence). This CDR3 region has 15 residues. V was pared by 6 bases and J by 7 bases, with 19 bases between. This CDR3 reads CASSPGGARGQPQHF. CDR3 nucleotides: TGTGCCAGCAGCCCCGGGGGGGCCAGGGGCCAGCCCCAGCATTTT.

The CDR3, as DNA: TGTGCCAGCAGTTACCTAGTGGGGGCCAACGTCCTGACTTTC. Translation: CASSYLVGANVLTF. The chain joins TRBV6-6 to TRBJ2-6; D is ambiguous. Germline V gene data show CDR1 as MNHNY and CDR2 as SVGAGI (reference sequence). V was cut by 2 bases and J by 4 bases, with 6 bases left in between. The CDR3 extends over 14 amino acids.

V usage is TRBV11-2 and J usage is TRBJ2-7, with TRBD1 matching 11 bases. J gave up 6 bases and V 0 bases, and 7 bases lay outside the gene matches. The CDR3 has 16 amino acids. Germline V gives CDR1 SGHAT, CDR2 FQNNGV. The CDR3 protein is CASSLDSGTGGAEQYF. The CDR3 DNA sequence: TGTGCCAGCAGCTTAGATTCCGGGACAGGGGGGGCCGAGCAGTACTTC.

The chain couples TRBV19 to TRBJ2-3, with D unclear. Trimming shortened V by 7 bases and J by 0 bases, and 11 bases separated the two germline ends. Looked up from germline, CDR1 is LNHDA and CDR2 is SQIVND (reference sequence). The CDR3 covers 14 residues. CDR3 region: CASTPLGSTDTQYF. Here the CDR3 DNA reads TGTGCCAGTACCCCCCTGGGCAGCACAGATACGCAGTATTTT. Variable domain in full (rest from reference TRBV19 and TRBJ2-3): DGGITQSPKYLFRKEGQNVTLSCEQNLNHDAMYWYRQDPGQGLRLIYYSQIVNDFQKGDIAEGYSVSREKKESFPLTVTSAQKNPTAFYLCASTPLGSTDTQYFGPGTRLTVL.

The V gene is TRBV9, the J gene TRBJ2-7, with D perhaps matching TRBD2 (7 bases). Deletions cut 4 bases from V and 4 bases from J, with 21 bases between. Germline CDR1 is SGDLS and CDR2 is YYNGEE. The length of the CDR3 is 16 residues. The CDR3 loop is CASSPQLGGPGYEQYF. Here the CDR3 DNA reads TGTGCCAGCAGCCCCCAGCTGGGGGGGCCTGGTTACGAGCAGTACTTC.